The rows below give T cell receptor beta chains drawn from one sample of a study of regulatory T cells in long-lasting Graves disease. TCRdb processed the multiplex PCR reads anew with MiXCR; each CDR3 protein has one entry. Altogether under 450,000 distinct CDR3 sequences are present, roughly a quarter being singletons, with the ten largest covering approximately 26%. The sequencing used peripheral blood mononuclear cells (PBMCs), collected when the disease was refractory, from a patient treated with antithyroid drugs. Receptors originate from a female donor with Graves disease. Each CDR3 is given with its conserved first and last residue.

j_call: TRBJ2-2; v_call: TRBV2; cdr3_aa: CASSFSIASGELFF
j_call: TRBJ2-3; v_call: TRBV28; cdr3_aa: CASSSSTRLAGVADTQYF
j_call: TRBJ1-5; v_call: TRBV12-3/TRBV12-4; cdr3_aa: CASSPGGNVNQPQHF
j_call: -; v_call: TRBV5-5; cdr3_aa: CAGSLLTGDRYNEQFF
j_call: TRBJ2-6; v_call: TRBV28; cdr3_aa: CAAGLGANVLTF
j_call: TRBJ2-7; v_call: TRBV7-9; cdr3_aa: CASSISGSSLEQYF
j_call: TRBJ2-2; v_call: TRBV6-1; cdr3_aa: CAAGRGSKGTGELFF
j_call: TRBJ1-2; v_call: TRBV28; cdr3_aa: CASSSAGTGGGYGYTF
j_call: TRBJ2-1; v_call: TRBV11-1; cdr3_aa: CASSQDGRADNEQFF
j_call: TRBJ1-5; v_call: TRBV20-1; cdr3_aa: CSATGTGSNQPQHF
j_call: TRBJ2-7; v_call: TRBV11-1; cdr3_aa: CASSLELAGVYEQYF
j_call: TRBJ2-7; v_call: TRBV6-1; cdr3_aa: CASRGRGYEQYF